The 15 T cell receptor beta chains given below trace back to one sample, sequenced in a study of blood T cell repertoires in COVID-19. Some clones are missing from TCRdb's copy, which holds only in-frame ones; the method was immunoSEQ multiplex PCR. The profile shows approximately 450,000 clones, 85% to 90% of them singletons. The sequencing sample was made of PBMCs or T cells enriched from blood (not recorded which). These TCRs come from a man younger than 45 who had recovered from COVID-19.

This chain connects TRBV28 to TRBJ1-2; TRBD1 aligns across 11 bases. The CDR3 totals 17 residues. V trimming: 1 base; J trimming: 0 bases; junction bases outside the gene matches: 4. Germline V gives CDR1 MDHEN, CDR2 SYDVKM. In DNA, the CDR3 is TGTGCCAGCAGTTTATCCGGACAGGGGGCCTCTAACTATGGCTACACCTTC. Encoded protein: CASSLSGQGASNYGYTF.

The CDR3: CASSFRRYAISSYNEQFF. DNA for the CDR3: TGTGCCAGCAGTTTTCGCAGGTACGCCATAAGCTCCTACAATGAGCAGTTCTTC. This chain uses TRBV27 with TRBJ2-1; D is undetermined. The germline V gene encodes CDR1 MNHEY and CDR2 SMNVEV (reference sequence). V was pared by 3 bases and J by 0 bases, with 18 bases between. The CDR3 is made up of 18 amino acids.

The rearrangement joins TRBV7-9 to TRBJ1-3, with no clear D. Trimming removed 0 bases at V and 3 bases at J, with 18 bases between. Germline assignment: CDR1 SEHNR and CDR2 FQNEAQ (reference sequence). This CDR3 has 18 amino acids. DNA for the CDR3: TGTGCCAGCAGCTTAGCTTTCGACGGTGGAGGAAGTGGAAACACCATATATTTT. Its translation is CASSLAFDGGGSGNTIYF.

J is TRBJ2-1 and V is TRBV1; TRBD2 reflects the table's D call only, with no check against the DNA. TRBV1 is a documented pseudogene. The CDR3 totals 15 residues. In DNA, the CDR3 is TGCACCAGCAGCCAAGAGACTAGGTCCCACAATGAGCAGTTCTTC. Protein sequence: CTSSQETRSHNEQFF.

The chain has TRBV4-1 and TRBJ1-1; a possible D gene is TRBD1 (5 bases). This CDR3 is built from 15 residues. From germline, CDR1 is MGHRA and CDR2 YSYEKL. Trimming cost V 2 bases and J 4 bases, with 14 bases left between them. CDR3 protein: CASSQIQGLGTEAFF. The DNA of the CDR3 is TGCGCCAGCAGCCAAATCCAGGGACTAGGCACTGAAGCTTTCTTT.

The rearrangement uses TRBV9 and TRBJ1-1; TRBD1 agrees at 10 bases. With V trimmed by 5 bases and J by 6 bases, 10 bases remained unmatched. Germline V CDR1 and CDR2: SGDLS, YYNGEE. The CDR3 has 15 residues. The CDR3, as DNA: TGTGCCAGCAGAGCTACGACAGGGGGCATCTCTGAAGCTTTCTTT. As protein: CASRATTGGISEAFF.

The rearrangement uses TRBV3-1 (or the pseudogene TRBV3-2) and TRBJ2-7, with 10 nucleotides matching TRBD1. V lost 1 base and J lost 4; bases outside the gene matches: 7. Germline V gene lookup returns CDR1 LGHDT and CDR2 YNNKEL (reference sequence). This CDR3 is 16 amino acids long. CDR3 in DNA: TGTGCCAGCAGCCAAGGTTTGGGACAGGGGTCGTACGAGCAGTACTTC. It encodes CASSQGLGQGSYEQYF.

The V gene is TRBV5-1, the J gene TRBJ1-1; TRBD1 matches at 8 bases. The CDR3 length is 14 residues. Germline-derived CDR1 and CDR2 are SGHRS and YFSETQ. J lost 3 bases, V lost 4 bases, and 5 bases had no gene match. This chain's CDR3 is CASSPQGAYTEAFF. CDR3 DNA sequence: TGCGCCAGCAGCCCCCAGGGGGCCTACACTGAAGCTTTCTTT.

The chain joins TRBV9 to TRBJ1-2, with TRBD1 identical over 10 bases. Germline CDR1 reads SGDLS; CDR2 reads YYNGEE. With 3 bases clipped from V and 2 bases from J, the junction kept 10 bases outside the gene matches. The CDR3 spans 17 residues. The CDR3 DNA is TGTGCCAGCAGCGCAGCCGGGACAGGGGCATCAAACTATGGCTACACCTTC. Protein: CASSAAGTGASNYGYTF. The variable domain in full, with the rest retrieved from reference TRBV9 and TRBJ1-2, is DSGVTQTPKHLITATGQRVTLRCSPRSGDLSVYWYQQSLDQGLQFLIQYYNGEERAKGNILERFSAQQFPDLHSELNLSSLELGDSALYFCASSAAGTGASNYGYTFGSGTRLTVV.

This chain links TRBV3-1 (or the pseudogene TRBV3-2) with TRBJ1-2; D is perhaps TRBD1 (5 bases). CDR3 length equals 17 residues. Trimming shortened V by 1 base and J by 4 bases, and 19 bases separated the two germline ends. Germline V gives CDR1 LGHDT, CDR2 YNNKEL (reference sequence). The CDR3 DNA reads as TGTGCCAGCAGCCAAGGGCCGTTGGACATAGCCATCTATGGCTACACCTTC. Its protein product is CASSQGPLDIAIYGYTF.

The gene calls are TRBV6-6 and TRBJ1-5, with no clear D. CDR3 length equals 12 residues. Germline V lookup: CDR1 MNHNY, CDR2 SVGAGI (reference sequence). V lost 0 bases and J 8 bases, leaving 5 bases between the germline ends. CDR3 DNA sequence: TGTGCCAGCAGTTACTCGAGCGAGCCCCAGCATTTT. Its translation is CASSYSSEPQHF.

The gene calls are TRBV7-8 and TRBJ2-3; D unresolved. This CDR3 has 13 residues. V was trimmed by 5 bases and J by 5 bases, leaving 11 bases between them. CDR1 and CDR2 from the germline V gene are SGHVS and FQNEAQ. This CDR3 is CASSPLPVDTQYF. CDR3 nucleotides: TGTGCCAGCAGCCCTCTCCCAGTAGATACGCAGTATTTT.

The J gene is TRBJ2-1, the V gene TRBV4-1, with 9 bases aligning to TRBD2. The CDR3 extends over 14 amino acids. Germline loops: CDR1 MGHRA, CDR2 YSYEKL. V lost 4 bases, J lost 16 bases, and 14 bases stayed unmatched. In nucleotides, the CDR3 is TGCGCCAGCAGCCCAGGGATTAGCGGGAGCCGCGGTTTCTTC. Residues: CASSPGISGSRGFF.

The chain employs TRBV28 and TRBJ1-2; no definite D call. The V and J ends lost 8 bases and 5 bases respectively, with 12 bases between them. The germline V gene has CDR1 MDHEN and CDR2 SYDVKM. The CDR3 length is 12 residues. The CDR3 loop is CASGQAPYGYTF. The CDR3 nucleotides read TGTGCCAGCGGGCAGGCCCCGTATGGCTACACCTTC.

Notes on this clone: Additional DNA sequences in this sample encode the identical CDR3. The chain uses TRBV6-5 and TRBJ1-2; 8 nucleotides line up with TRBD1. Germline values: CDR1 MNHEY, CDR2 SVGAGI. J was trimmed by 6 bases and V by 6 bases; bases with no gene match: 3. CDR3 length: 12 residues. The CDR3: CASSRQGHGYTF. The CDR3, as DNA: TGTGCCAGCAGCCGACAGGGGCATGGCTACACCTTC.